This TCR beta chain derives from a study of T cell changes during pregnancy in multiple sclerosis. In its sample, this clone was seen once. Clones were sequenced by immunoSEQ multiplex PCR, and TCRdb holds only the in-frame ones, with some missing. The data hold about 48,000 clones, with 80% to 90% observed a single time. The sample was CD4+ T cells from peripheral blood mononuclear cells, taken in the second trimester of pregnancy. The TCR originated in a female donor with multiple sclerosis, enrolled in a pregnancy study.

For the CDR3, the DNA is TGTGCCAGTAGTATAGTCGGGGGAGCTAACTATGGCTACACCTTC. Translated: CASSIVGGANYGYTF. The V gene is TRBV19, the J gene TRBJ1-2; D perhaps matches TRBD1 (5 bases). Between the trimmed V and J ends, which lost 1 base and 0 bases, there was a span of 9 bases. The CDR3 is made up of 15 amino acids. Germline CDR1 LNHDA, CDR2 SQIVND (reference sequence).